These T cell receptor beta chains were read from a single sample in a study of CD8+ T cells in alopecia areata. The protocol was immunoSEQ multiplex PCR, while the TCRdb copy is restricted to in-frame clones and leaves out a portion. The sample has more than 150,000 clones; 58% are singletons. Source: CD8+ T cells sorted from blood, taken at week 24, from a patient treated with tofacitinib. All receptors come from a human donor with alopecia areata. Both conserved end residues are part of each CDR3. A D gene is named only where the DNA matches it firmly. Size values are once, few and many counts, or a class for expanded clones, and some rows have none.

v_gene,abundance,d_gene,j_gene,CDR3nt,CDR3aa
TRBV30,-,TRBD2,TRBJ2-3,TGTGCCTGGAGTGCCGGGAGCGGGGGATCCACAGATACGCAGTATTTT,CAWSAGSGGSTDTQYF
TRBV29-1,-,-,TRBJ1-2,TGCAGCGTTGAGGTTAGCGAACCCCTTTATGGCTACACCTTC,CSVEVSEPLYGYTF
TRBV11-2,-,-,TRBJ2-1,TGTGCCAGCAGCTTCCCCCCTGGTGAGCAGTTCTTC,CASSFPPGEQFF
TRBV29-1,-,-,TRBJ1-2,TGCAGCGTAGAGACGAGATTGGCAGGGGAAACTAACTATGGCTACACCTTC,CSVETRLAGETNYGYTF
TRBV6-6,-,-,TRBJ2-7,TGTGCCAGCAGTGGAGGCGGCTACGAGCAGTACTTC,CASSGGGYEQYF
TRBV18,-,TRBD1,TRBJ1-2,TGTGCCAGCTCACCACGCGGGACAGCCCGATATGGCTACACCTTC,CASSPRGTARYGYTF
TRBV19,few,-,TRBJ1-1,TGTGCCAGTAGTATGGGACTGTCGAACACTGAAGCTTTCTTT,CASSMGLSNTEAFF
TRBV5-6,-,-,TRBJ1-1,TGTGCCAGCAGCTCCACCTTTGGTGAAGCTTTCTTT,CASSSTFGEAFF
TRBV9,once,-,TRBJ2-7,TGTGCCAGCAGCGCAACAGGGGAGCAGTACTTC,CASSATGEQYF
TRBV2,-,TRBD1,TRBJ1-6,TGTGCCAGCAGTGAAGAGGTCAGGGGGGGATCATCCCTCCACTTT,CASSEEVRGGSSLHF
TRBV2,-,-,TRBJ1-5,TGTGCCAGCAGTGAGACCCCCAATCAGCCCCAGCATTTT,CASSETPNQPQHF
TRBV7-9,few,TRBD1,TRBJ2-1,TGTGCCAGCAGTTCCGGGACAGGGAGATACAATGAGCAGTTCTTC,CASSSGTGRYNEQFF
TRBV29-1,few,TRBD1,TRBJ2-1,TGCAGCGTTGTCGGCCGGGACAGGGCCTCCAATGAGCAGTTCTTC,CSVVGRDRASNEQFF
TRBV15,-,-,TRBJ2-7,TGTGCCACCAGCACCGAAACGGTTACGAGCGAGCAGTACTTC,CATSTETVTSEQYF
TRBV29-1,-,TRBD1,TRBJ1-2,TGCAGCGTTCCCCGGACAGGGAGGCCTGGCTACACCTTC,CSVPRTGRPGYTF
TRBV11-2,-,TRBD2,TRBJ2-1,TGTGCCACCCCAGCAGCGGGGGGGCTTCACAATGAGCAGTTCTTC,CATPAAGGLHNEQFF
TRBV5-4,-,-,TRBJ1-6,TGTGCCAGCAGCTTAGCGACTGATTATAATTCACCCCTCCACTTT,CASSLATDYNSPLHF
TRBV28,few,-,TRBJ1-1,TGTGCCAGCAGTCGCGCCACTGAAGCTTTCTTT,CASSRATEAFF
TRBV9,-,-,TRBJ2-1,TGTGCCAGCAGCTTAAGTACATTAATAAACAATGAGCAGTTCTTC,CASSLSTLINNEQFF
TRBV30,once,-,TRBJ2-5,TGTGCCTGGAGTGTAGTGTCAGGGTGGGAGACCCAGTACTTC,CAWSVVSGWETQYF
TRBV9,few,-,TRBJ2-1,TGTGCCAGCAGCGTAGCTAGCAATGAGCAGTTCTTC,CASSVASNEQFF
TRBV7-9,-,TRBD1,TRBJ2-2,TGTGCCAGCAGCTCAAGGGACAGGGGTAACGGGGAGCTGTTTTTT,CASSSRDRGNGELFF
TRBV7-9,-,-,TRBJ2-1,TGTGCCAGCAGCTCGGACGGTACCCCCTACAATGAGCAGTTCTTC,CASSSDGTPYNEQFF
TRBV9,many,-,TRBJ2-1,TGTGCCAGCAGCGGCTCCGGCGATCAGTTCTTC,CASSGSGDQFF
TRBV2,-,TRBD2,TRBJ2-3,TGTGCCAGCAGTCGCGGGGGGGCTAGCACAGATACGCAGTATTTT,CASSRGGASTDTQYF
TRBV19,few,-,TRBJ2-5,TGTGCCAGTAGTATGGAAGCTGGGGGGCGGTCGGAGACCCAGTACTTC,CASSMEAGGRSETQYF
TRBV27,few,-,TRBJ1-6,TGTGCCAGCAGTTGGAGGACAGACCCTCTGAACTCACCCCTCCACTTT,CASSWRTDPLNSPLHF
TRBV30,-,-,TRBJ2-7,TGTGCCTGGGGGGGGCAGACAAGCGAGCAGTACTTC,CAWGGQTSEQYF
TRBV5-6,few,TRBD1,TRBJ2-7,TGTGCCAGCAGCTCCGGGACAGGGAGCGAGCAGTACTTC,CASSSGTGSEQYF
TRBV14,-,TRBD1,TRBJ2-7,TGTGCCAGCAGCACCTTTGCGACAGGGCACTACGAGCAGTACTTC,CASSTFATGHYEQYF
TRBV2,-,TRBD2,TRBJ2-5,TGTGCCAGCAGTGGAGCCGGGACTAGCGACCAAGAGACCCAGTACTTC,CASSGAGTSDQETQYF
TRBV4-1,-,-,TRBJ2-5,TGCGCCAGCAGCCAAGATTTCGTCCTCCACGGACCCCAAGAGACCCAGTACTTC,CASSQDFVLHGPQETQYF
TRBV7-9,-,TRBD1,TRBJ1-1,TGTGCCAGCAGAGGACAGGACACTGAAGCTTTCTTT,CASRGQDTEAFF
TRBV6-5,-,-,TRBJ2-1,TGTGCCAGCAGTTACGGGGATGAGCAGTTCTTC,CASSYGDEQFF
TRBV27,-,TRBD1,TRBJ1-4,TGTGCCAGCCGGAGGGGCAGGGGGCAAGGTGAAAAACTGTTTTTT,CASRRGRGQGEKLFF
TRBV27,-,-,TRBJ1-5,TGTGCCAGCAGTTTAGTCGGGGATAGCAATCAGCCCCAGCATTTT,CASSLVGDSNQPQHF